The rows below give T cell receptor beta chains drawn from one sample of a study of blood T cell repertoires in COVID-19. The protocol was immunoSEQ multiplex PCR, while the TCRdb copy is restricted to in-frame clones and leaves out a portion. The table lists 350,000 to 400,000 clones, around 91% of them singletons. Sequenced: PBMCs or T cells enriched from blood (not recorded which). Source of these receptors: a man in his late teens or twenties who had recovered from COVID-19. CDR3s include the opening cysteine and the closing phenylalanine or tryptophan. The D gene is left open where the match is weak.

J gene: TRBJ2-5
D gene: TRBD2
V gene: TRBV3-1/TRBV3-2
CDR3 DNA: TGTGCCAGCAGCCAAAGCGGGGCCGAGACCCAGTACTTC
CDR3 protein: CASSQSGAETQYF

J gene: TRBJ1-2
D gene: TRBD1
V gene: TRBV7-2
CDR3 DNA: TGTGCCAGCAGCGCCCTTGGGACAGGGGTAGGCTACACCTTC
CDR3 protein: CASSALGTGVGYTF

J gene: TRBJ2-7
D gene: TRBD2
V gene: TRBV9
CDR3 DNA: TGTGCCAGCAGCGCCGGGACTAGATACGAGCAGTACTTC
CDR3 protein: CASSAGTRYEQYF

J gene: TRBJ1-5
D gene: .
V gene: TRBV3-1/TRBV3-2
CDR3 DNA: TGTGCCAGCAGCCAAGATCATAGCAATCAGCCCCAGCATTTT
CDR3 protein: CASSQDHSNQPQHF

J gene: TRBJ2-1
D gene: TRBD2
V gene: TRBV5-1
CDR3 DNA: TGCGCCAGCAGTAGCGGGAGCGGCTTCGTAAATGAGCAGTTCTTC
CDR3 protein: CASSSGSGFVNEQFF

J gene: TRBJ1-1
D gene: TRBD1
V gene: TRBV15
CDR3 DNA: TGTGCCACCAGGGGACAGGGCGAACAGAAGAACACTGAAGCTTTCTTT
CDR3 protein: CATRGQGEQKNTEAFF

J gene: TRBJ1-6
D gene: .
V gene: TRBV19
CDR3 DNA: TGTGCCAGTAGTAGTTATACAGGGTCGAGGAATTCACCCCTCCACTTT
CDR3 protein: CASSSYTGSRNSPLHF

J gene: TRBJ1-3
D gene: .
V gene: TRBV11-2
CDR3 DNA: TGTGCCAGCAGCCCCAGAAACACCATATATTTT
CDR3 protein: CASSPRNTIYF

J gene: TRBJ1-2
D gene: TRBD1
V gene: TRBV5-1
CDR3 DNA: TGCGCCAGCAGCTCAGCCCGGGACAGGAAGTATGGCTACACCTTC
CDR3 protein: CASSSARDRKYGYTF

J gene: TRBJ2-1
D gene: TRBD1
V gene: TRBV2
CDR3 DNA: TGTGCCAGCAGGGAACAGGGGTATTCCTACAATGAGCAGTTCTTC
CDR3 protein: CASREQGYSYNEQFF

J gene: TRBJ1-1
D gene: .
V gene: TRBV2
CDR3 DNA: TGTGCCGGAACCCCACAGGGCAACACTGAAGCTTTCTTT
CDR3 protein: CAGTPQGNTEAFF